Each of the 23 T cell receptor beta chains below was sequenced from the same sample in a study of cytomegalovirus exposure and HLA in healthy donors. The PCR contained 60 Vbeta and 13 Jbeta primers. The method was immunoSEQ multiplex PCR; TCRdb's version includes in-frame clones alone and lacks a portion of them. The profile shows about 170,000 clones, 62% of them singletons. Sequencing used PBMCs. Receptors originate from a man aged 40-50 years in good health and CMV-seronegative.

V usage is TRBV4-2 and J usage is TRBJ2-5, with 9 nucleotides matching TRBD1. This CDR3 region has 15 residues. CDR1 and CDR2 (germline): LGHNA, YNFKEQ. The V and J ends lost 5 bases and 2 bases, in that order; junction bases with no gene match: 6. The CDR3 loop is CASSSPGQGQETQYF. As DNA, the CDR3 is TGTGCCAGCAGCAGTCCGGGACAGGGACAAGAGACCCAGTACTTC.

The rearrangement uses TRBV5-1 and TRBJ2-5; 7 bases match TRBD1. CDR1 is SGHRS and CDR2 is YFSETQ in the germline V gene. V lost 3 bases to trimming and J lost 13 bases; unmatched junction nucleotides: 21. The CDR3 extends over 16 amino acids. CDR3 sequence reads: CASSSPTPSDRDPWYF. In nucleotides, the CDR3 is TGCGCCAGCAGCTCCCCCACTCCCTCCGACAGGGACCCTTGGTACTTC. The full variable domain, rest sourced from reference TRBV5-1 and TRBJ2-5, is KAGVTQTPRYLIKTRGQQVTLSCSPISGHRSVSWYQQTPGQGLQFLFEYFSETQRNKGNFPGRFSGRQFSNSRSEMNVSTLELGDSALYLCASSSPTPSDRDPWYFGPGTRLLVL.

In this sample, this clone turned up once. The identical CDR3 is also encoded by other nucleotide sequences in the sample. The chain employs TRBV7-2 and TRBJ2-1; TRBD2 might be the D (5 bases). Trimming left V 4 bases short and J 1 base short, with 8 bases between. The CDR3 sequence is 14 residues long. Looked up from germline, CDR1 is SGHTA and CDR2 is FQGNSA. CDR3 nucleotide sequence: TGTGCCAGCAGCTCTGGCGGGTCCTACAATGAGCAGTTCTTC. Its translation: CASSSGGSYNEQFF. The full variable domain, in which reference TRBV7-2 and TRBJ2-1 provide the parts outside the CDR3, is GAGVSQSPSNKVTEKGKDVELRCDPISGHTALYWYRQSLGQGLEFLIYFQGNSAPDKSGLPSDRFSAERTGGSVSTLTIQRTQQEDSAVYLCASSSGGSYNEQFFGPGTRLTVL.

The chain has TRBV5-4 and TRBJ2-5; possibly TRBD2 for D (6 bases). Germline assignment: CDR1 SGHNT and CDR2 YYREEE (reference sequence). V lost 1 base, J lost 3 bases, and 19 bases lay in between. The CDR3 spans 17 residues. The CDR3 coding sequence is TGTGCCAGCAGCTTGTTGGGTAGCGGAGTTAGGGAAGAGACCCAGTACTTC. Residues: CASSLLGSGVREETQYF.

CDR3 residues: CASSGQGRETQYF. CDR3 nucleotides: TGTGCCAGCAGTGGACAGGGCCGAGAGACCCAGTACTTC. V is TRBV11-3 and J is TRBJ2-5; 8 bases are a match to TRBD1. The ends lost 6 bases at V and 4 bases at J; junction bases unmatched: 4. Germline loops: CDR1 SGHNT, CDR2 YENEEA. The CDR3 is 13 amino acids. The full variable domain, its missing parts supplied by reference TRBV11-3 and TRBJ2-5, is EAGVVQSPRYKIIEKKQPVAFWCNPISGHNTLYWYLQNLGQGPELLIRYENEEAVDDSQLPKDRFSAERLKGVDSTLKIQPAELGDSAVYLCASSGQGRETQYFGPGTRLLVL.

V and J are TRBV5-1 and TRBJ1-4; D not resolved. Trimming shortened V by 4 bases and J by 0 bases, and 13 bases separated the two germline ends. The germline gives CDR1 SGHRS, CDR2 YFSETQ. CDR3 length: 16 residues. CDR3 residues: CASSQSRSSTNEKLFF. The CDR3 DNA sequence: TGCGCCAGCAGCCAGTCCCGAAGTTCAACTAATGAAAAACTGTTTTTT.

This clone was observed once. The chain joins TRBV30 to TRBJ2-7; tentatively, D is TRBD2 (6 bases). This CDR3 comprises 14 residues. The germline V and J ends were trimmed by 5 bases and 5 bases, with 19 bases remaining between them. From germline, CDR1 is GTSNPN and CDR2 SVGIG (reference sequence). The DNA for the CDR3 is TGTGCCTGGTCCCTTGGCGGGGCCGGCAACGAGCAGTACTTC. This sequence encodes CAWSLGGAGNEQYF.

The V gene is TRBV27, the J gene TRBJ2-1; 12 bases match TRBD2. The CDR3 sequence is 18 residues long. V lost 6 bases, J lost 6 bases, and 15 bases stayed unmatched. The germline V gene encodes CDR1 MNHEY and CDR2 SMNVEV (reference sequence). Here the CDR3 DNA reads TGTGCCAGCAGCCCCAAGGGCCCCCTAGCGGGAGGGGGCAATGAGCAGTTCTTC. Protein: CASSPKGPLAGGGNEQFF.

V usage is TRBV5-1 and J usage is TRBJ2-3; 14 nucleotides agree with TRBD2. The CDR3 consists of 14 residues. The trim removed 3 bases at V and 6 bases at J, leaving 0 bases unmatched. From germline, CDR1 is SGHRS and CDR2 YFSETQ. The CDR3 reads CASSWTSGGDTQYF. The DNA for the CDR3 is TGCGCCAGCAGCTGGACTAGCGGGGGGGATACGCAGTATTTT.

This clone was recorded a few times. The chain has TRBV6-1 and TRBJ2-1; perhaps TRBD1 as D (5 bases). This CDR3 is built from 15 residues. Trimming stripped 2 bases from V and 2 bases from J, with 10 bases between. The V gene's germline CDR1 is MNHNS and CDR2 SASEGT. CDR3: CASSEMTVPYNEQFF. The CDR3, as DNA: TGTGCCAGCAGTGAAATGACAGTCCCCTACAATGAGCAGTTCTTC.

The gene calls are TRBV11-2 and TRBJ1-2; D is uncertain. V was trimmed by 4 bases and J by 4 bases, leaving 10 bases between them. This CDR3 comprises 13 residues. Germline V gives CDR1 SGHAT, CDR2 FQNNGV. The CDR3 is CASSSTEGYGYTF. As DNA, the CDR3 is TGTGCCAGCAGCTCGACGGAGGGCTATGGCTACACCTTC.

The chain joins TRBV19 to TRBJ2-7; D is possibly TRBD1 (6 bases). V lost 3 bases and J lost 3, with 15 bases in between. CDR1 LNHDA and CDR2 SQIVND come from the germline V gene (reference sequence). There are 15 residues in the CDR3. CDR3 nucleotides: TGTGCCAGTAGTATCATCCCAGGGGCTAACTACGAGCAGTACTTC. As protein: CASSIIPGANYEQYF.

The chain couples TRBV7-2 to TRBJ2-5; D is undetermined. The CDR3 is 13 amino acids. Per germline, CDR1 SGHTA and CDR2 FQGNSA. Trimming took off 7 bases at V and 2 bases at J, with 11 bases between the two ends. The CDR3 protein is CASTSDWQETQYF. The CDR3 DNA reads TGTGCCAGCACCTCTGACTGGCAAGAGACCCAGTACTTC.

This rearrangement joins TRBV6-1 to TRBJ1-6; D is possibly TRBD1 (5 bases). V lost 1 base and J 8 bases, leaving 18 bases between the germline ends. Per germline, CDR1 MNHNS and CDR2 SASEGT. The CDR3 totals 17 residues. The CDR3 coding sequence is TGTGCCAGCAGTGAAGTCGGGGGGAGCCGCCGGCATTCACCCCTCCACTTT. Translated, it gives CASSEVGGSRRHSPLHF.

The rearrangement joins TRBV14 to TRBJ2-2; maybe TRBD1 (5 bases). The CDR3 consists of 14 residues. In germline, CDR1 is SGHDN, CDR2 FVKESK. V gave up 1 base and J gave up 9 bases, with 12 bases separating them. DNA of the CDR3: TGTGCCAGCAGCCAAGGTCTGAAGGGGCGGGAGCTGTTTTTT. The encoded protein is CASSQGLKGRELFF. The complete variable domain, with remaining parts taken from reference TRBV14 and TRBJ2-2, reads EAGVTQFPSHSVIEKGQTVTLRCDPISGHDNLYWYRRVMGKEIKFLLHFVKESKQDESGMPNNRFLAERTGGTYSTLKVQPAELEDSGVYFCASSQGLKGRELFFGEGSRLTVL.

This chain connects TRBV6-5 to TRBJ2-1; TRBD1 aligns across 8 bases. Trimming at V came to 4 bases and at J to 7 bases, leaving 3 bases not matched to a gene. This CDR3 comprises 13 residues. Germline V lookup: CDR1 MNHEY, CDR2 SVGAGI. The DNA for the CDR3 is TGTGCCAGCAGTTCCCGGACAGGGAATGAGCAGTTCTTC. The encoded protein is CASSSRTGNEQFF.

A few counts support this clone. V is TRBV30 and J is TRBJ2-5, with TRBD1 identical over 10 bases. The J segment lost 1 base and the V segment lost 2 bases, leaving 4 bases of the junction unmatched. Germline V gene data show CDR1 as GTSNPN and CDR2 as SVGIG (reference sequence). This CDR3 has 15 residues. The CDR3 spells CAWSTGTGVQETQYF. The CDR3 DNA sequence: TGTGCCTGGAGTACCGGGACAGGGGTCCAAGAGACCCAGTACTTC.

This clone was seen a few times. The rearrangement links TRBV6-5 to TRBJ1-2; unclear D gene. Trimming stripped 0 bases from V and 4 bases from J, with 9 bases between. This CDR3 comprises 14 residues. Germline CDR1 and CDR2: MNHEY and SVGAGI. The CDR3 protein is CASSYSARGYGYTF. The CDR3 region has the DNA TGTGCCAGCAGTTACTCCGCCCGGGGCTATGGCTACACCTTC.

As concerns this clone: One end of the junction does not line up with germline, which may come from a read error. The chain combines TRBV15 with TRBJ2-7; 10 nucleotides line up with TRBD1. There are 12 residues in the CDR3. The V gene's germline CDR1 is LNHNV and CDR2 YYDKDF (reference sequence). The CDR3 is CATSRDGTGENF. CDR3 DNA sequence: TGTGCCACCAGCAGAGATGGGACAGGGGAGAACTTC. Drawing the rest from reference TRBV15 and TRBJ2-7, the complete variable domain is DAMVIQNPRYQVTQFGKPVTLSCSQTLNHNVMYWYQQKSSQAPKLLFHYYDKDFNNEADTPDNFQSRRPNTSFCFLDIRSPGLGDTAMYLCATSRDGTGENFGPGTRLTVT.

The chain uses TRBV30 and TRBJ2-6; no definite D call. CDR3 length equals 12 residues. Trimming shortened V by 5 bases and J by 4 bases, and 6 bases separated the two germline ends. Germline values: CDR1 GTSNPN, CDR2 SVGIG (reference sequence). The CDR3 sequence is CAWGPGANVLTF. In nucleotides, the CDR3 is TGTGCCTGGGGCCCCGGGGCCAACGTCCTGACTTTC.

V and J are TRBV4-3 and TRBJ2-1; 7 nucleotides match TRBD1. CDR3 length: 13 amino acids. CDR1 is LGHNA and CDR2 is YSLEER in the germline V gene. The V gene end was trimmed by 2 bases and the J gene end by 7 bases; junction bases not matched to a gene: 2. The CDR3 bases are TGCGCCAGCAGCCAACAACAGGGGAATGAGCAGTTCTTC. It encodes CASSQQQGNEQFF.

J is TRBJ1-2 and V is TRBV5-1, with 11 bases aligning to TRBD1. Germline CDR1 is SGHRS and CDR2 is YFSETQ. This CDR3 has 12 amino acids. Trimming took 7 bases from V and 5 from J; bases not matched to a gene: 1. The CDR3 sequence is CASGDRGYGYTF. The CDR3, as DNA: TGCGCCAGCGGGGACAGGGGGTATGGCTACACCTTC.

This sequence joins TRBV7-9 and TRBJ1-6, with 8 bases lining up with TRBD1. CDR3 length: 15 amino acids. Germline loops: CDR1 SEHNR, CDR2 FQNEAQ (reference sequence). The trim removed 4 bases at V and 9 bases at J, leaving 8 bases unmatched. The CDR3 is CASSSQGASGSPLHF. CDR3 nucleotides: TGTGCCAGCAGCTCCCAGGGGGCTAGCGGTTCACCCCTCCACTTT.